This is a list of T cell receptor beta chains from one sample in a study of blood T cell repertoires in COVID-19. The protocol was immunoSEQ multiplex PCR, while the TCRdb copy is restricted to in-frame clones and leaves out a portion. In the table there are around 160,000 clones, around 92% of which are singletons. Input material: peripheral blood. The receptors come from a man aged 55-75 years with acute or convalescent COVID-19. Both conserved end residues are part of each CDR3. A D gene is named only where the DNA matches it firmly. Expanded clones get a size class; other rows say once, few or many, or leave the size out.

TRBJ1-2,TRBV2,NA,NA,CASSEEGVGYTF,TGTGCCAGCAGTGAGGAAGGGGTTGGCTACACCTTC
TRBJ1-4,TRBV6-1,NA,NA,CASSEIKGANEKLFF,TGTGCCAGCAGTGAAATAAAGGGGGCTAATGAAAAACTGTTTTTT
TRBJ1-1,TRBV10-3,TRBD1,once,CAINRDSEFEAFF,TGTGCCATCAATCGGGACAGCGAGTTTGAAGCTTTCTTT
TRBJ1-1,TRBV6-5,TRBD1,NA,CASSSTGIEAFF,TGTGCCAGCAGCTCGACAGGGATTGAAGCTTTCTTT
TRBJ2-1,TRBV2,TRBD1,NA,CASNRERQGVNEQFF,TGTGCCAGCAACAGAGAACGACAGGGGGTCAATGAGCAGTTCTTC
TRBJ2-3,TRBV29-1,TRBD1,NA,CSAGGVSGQGRTDTQYF,TGCAGCGCGGGGGGTGTCTCGGGACAGGGGCGGACAGATACGCAGTATTTT
TRBJ2-5,TRBV11-2,NA,NA,CASSFYRGSGETQYF,TGTGCCAGCAGCTTTTATAGGGGAAGTGGAGAGACCCAGTACTTC
TRBJ1-2,TRBV5-4,NA,once,CASSLGAAGNNYGYTF,TGTGCCAGCAGCTTGGGGGCGGCAGGGAATAACTATGGCTACACCTTC
TRBJ2-5,TRBV27,TRBD1,NA,CASSLRGPQTQYF,TGTGCCAGCAGTTTAAGGGGGCCGCAGACCCAGTACTTC
TRBJ1-4,TRBV9,NA,NA,CASSARPDSRANEKLFF,TGTGCCAGCAGCGCCCGACCTGACAGCCGCGCTAATGAAAAACTGTTTTTT
TRBJ2-1,TRBV5-6,NA,NA,CASSTPGLEQFF,TGTGCCAGCAGCACTCCTGGACTAGAGCAGTTCTTC
TRBJ1-1,TRBV19,NA,NA,CASSIFNESDRTYTEAFF,TGTGCCAGTAGTATTTTCAACGAGAGTGACAGGACCTACACTGAAGCTTTCTTT
TRBJ2-5,TRBV5-1,NA,NA,CASSASRTAQETQYF,TGCGCCAGCAGCGCAAGTCGGACAGCGCAAGAGACCCAGTACTTC
TRBJ1-2,TRBV6-2/TRBV6-3,TRBD1,NA,CASSGVGTGSYGYTF,TGTGCCAGCAGTGGAGTCGGGACAGGTAGCTATGGCTACACCTTC
TRBJ1-2,TRBV18,NA,NA,CASSPQGGTYGYTF,TGTGCCAGCTCACCTCAGGGAGGGACCTATGGCTACACCTTC
TRBJ2-5,TRBV18,NA,NA,CASSPRQGETQYF,TGTGCCAGCTCACCGCGGCAGGGGGAGACCCAGTACTTC
TRBJ1-5,TRBV7-2,NA,NA,CASSLVRGDNQPQHF,TGTGCCAGCAGCTTAGTTCGGGGGGACAATCAGCCCCAGCATTTT
TRBJ1-4,TRBV7-9,NA,few,CASRDSNEKLFF,TGTGCCAGCAGGGACAGTAATGAAAAACTGTTTTTT
TRBJ1-1,TRBV7-2,TRBD1,NA,CASSISWTGGEAFF,TGTGCCAGCAGCATTTCCTGGACAGGGGGCGAAGCTTTCTTT
TRBJ1-5,TRBV19,NA,NA,CASRERHSNQPQHF,TGTGCCAGTAGGGAGCGGCATAGCAATCAGCCCCAGCATTTT
TRBJ2-6,TRBV6-2/TRBV6-3,NA,NA,CASSYGRGGSGANVLTF,TGTGCCAGCAGTTACGGGCGGGGCGGCTCTGGGGCCAACGTCCTGACTTTC
TRBJ1-5,TRBV3-1/TRBV3-2,TRBD1,NA,CASSRGTGGVGPQHF,TGTGCCAGCAGCCGGGGGACAGGGGGCGTAGGGCCCCAGCATTTT
TRBJ2-7,TRBV5-4,NA,NA,CASSLEGNEQYF,TGTGCCAGCAGCTTGGAGGGGAACGAGCAGTACTTC
TRBJ1-1,TRBV7-9,NA,NA,CASSVRGSGDEAFF,TGTGCCAGCAGCGTCCGGGGTAGTGGGGATGAAGCTTTCTTT
TRBJ1-3,TRBV11-2,NA,NA,CASSMLTGTTGNTIYF,TGTGCCAGCAGCATGCTCACCGGGACAACTGGGAACACCATATATTTT
TRBJ2-3,TRBV5-1,NA,once,CASSSDRIPTDTQYF,TGCGCCAGCAGTTCGGACAGAATACCCACAGATACGCAGTATTTT
TRBJ2-3,TRBV5-1,NA,NA,CASSLVGGSTDTQYF,TGCGCCAGCAGCTTGGTTGGGGGCAGCACAGATACGCAGTATTTT
TRBJ1-1,TRBV7-2,TRBD1,NA,CASSLSGTVMNTEAFF,TGTGCCAGCAGCCTTTCCGGGACAGTAATGAACACTGAAGCTTTCTTT
TRBJ1-1,TRBV2,NA,NA,CARVNGATEAFF,TGTGCCAGGGTTAACGGAGCCACTGAAGCTTTCTTT
TRBJ2-2,TRBV19,NA,NA,CASSIQGAGAGELFF,TGTGCCAGTAGTATACAGGGGGCGGGAGCAGGGGAGCTGTTTTTT
TRBJ1-5,TRBV28,NA,NA,CASSFLQVGVNQPQHF,TGTGCCAGCAGTTTTCTCCAGGTGGGTGTCAATCAGCCCCAGCATTTT
TRBJ2-1,TRBV6-5,NA,NA,CASSSSGINEQFF,TGTGCCAGCAGTTCGTCAGGGATAAATGAGCAGTTCTTC
TRBJ2-2,TRBV24-1,NA,NA,CATSVAGSTGELFF,TGTGCCACCAGTGTCGCAGGGTCCACCGGGGAGCTGTTTTTT
TRBJ1-5,TRBV12-3/TRBV12-4,NA,NA,CASSVNRNQPQHF,TGTGCCAGCAGTGTTAACAGGAATCAGCCCCAGCATTTT
TRBJ2-5,TRBV7-2,TRBD1,NA,CASSSGGQETQYF,TGTGCCAGCAGCTCAGGGGGCCAGGAGACCCAGTACTTC
TRBJ1-2,TRBV5-4,TRBD1,NA,CASSFSRTGGRGYTF,TGTGCCAGCAGCTTCTCAAGGACAGGGGGTCGGGGCTACACCTTC
TRBJ2-1,TRBV5-1,TRBD2,NA,CASSAVAGVNEQFF,TGCGCCAGCAGCGCGGTAGCGGGGGTCAATGAGCAGTTCTTC
TRBJ1-6,TRBV6-5,NA,NA,CASSPWAGNSPLHF,TGTGCCAGCAGCCCCTGGGCGGGTAATTCACCCCTCCACTTT
TRBJ2-7,TRBV7-9,NA,few,CASSSPGGPEYEQYF,TGTGCCAGCAGCTCCCCGGGGGGCCCCGAATACGAGCAGTACTTC
TRBJ1-5,TRBV15,NA,NA,CATSTLNQPQHF,TGTGCCACCAGCACTTTAAATCAGCCCCAGCATTTT
TRBJ1-5,TRBV14,NA,NA,CASSLGNTGPQHF,TGTGCCAGCAGCCTCGGAAATACAGGACCCCAGCATTTT
TRBJ1-4,TRBV3-1/TRBV3-2,NA,NA,CASSTLGKLFF,TGTGCCAGCAGTACCCTCGGGAAACTGTTTTTT
TRBJ2-2,TRBV5-8,NA,NA,CASSPRSPGANTGELFF,TGTGCCAGCAGCCCACGGTCCCCGGGGGCGAACACCGGGGAGCTGTTTTTT
TRBJ1-2,TRBV5-6,NA,once,CASSLGSGAIYGYTF,TGTGCCAGCAGCTTGGGTTCAGGGGCCATCTATGGCTACACCTTC
TRBJ1-6,TRBV6-5,TRBD1,NA,CASSLQGGRRSPLHF,TGTGCCAGCAGCCTACAGGGGGGCCGACGATCACCCCTCCACTTT
TRBJ1-2,TRBV7-2,TRBD1,NA,CASSLLATGRSNGYTF,TGTGCCAGCAGCCTTTTAGCGACAGGGCGGTCGAATGGCTACACCTTC
TRBJ1-1,TRBV7-8,NA,few,CASSPSGYEAFF,TGTGCCAGCAGCCCCTCAGGGTATGAAGCTTTCTTT
TRBJ2-7,TRBV10-3,NA,NA,CAISESLVISYEQYF,TGTGCCATCAGTGAGTCCTTAGTCATCTCCTACGAGCAGTACTTC
TRBJ1-5,TRBV19,TRBD1,NA,CATGDRGLGQPQHF,TGTGCCACCGGGGACAGGGGTTTGGGTCAGCCCCAGCATTTT
TRBJ1-1,TRBV10-3,NA,NA,CAISGVSTEAFF,TGTGCCATCAGTGGTGTCAGCACTGAAGCTTTCTTT
TRBJ2-2,TRBV24-1,TRBD1,once,CATSDSGQGGSTGELFF,TGTGCCACCAGTGATTCCGGACAGGGGGGGAGCACCGGGGAGCTGTTTTTT
TRBJ2-1,TRBV10-3,NA,NA,CAIGSTGGSYNEQFF,TGTGCCATCGGTAGTACAGGCGGCTCCTACAATGAGCAGTTCTTC
TRBJ2-3,TRBV6-5,NA,once,CASRRLGSTDTQYF,TGTGCCAGCAGGCGGCTGGGTAGCACAGATACGCAGTATTTT
TRBJ1-4,TRBV7-2,NA,NA,CASSPREGQGEKLFF,TGTGCCAGCAGCCCTCGGGAGGGGCAGGGGGAAAAACTGTTTTTT